The clone carrying this TCR beta chain has ten or more counts. Its matching antigen is unknown. Researchers took RNA transcripts and amplified TCR beta CDR3 regions from them. The authors performed first-round RT-PCR with HTBI primers and then a second-round multiplex PCR. Each CDR3 protein is one row after TCRdb ran MiXCR on the multiplex PCR reads. Of about 620,000 distinct CDR3 sequences listed, about a fifth are singletons. Aged 18 to 65, hyperthyroidism patients had new diagnoses of under 2 months' duration. The sample belongs to a study of Graves' ophthalmopathy and Graves' hyperthyroidism. General study results and limits: Ophthalmopathy cases were distinguished from stable hyperthyroidism by a 13-signature model, reaching over 85% sensitivity and around 77% specificity. In blood, most expanded thyroid clonotypes above 0.001 frequency were also detected.

The TCR comes from a woman younger than 35 with stable Graves' hyperthyroidism. Some clones in this sample may be carry-over from other donors' samples. The sequenced sample consisted of peripheral blood.

DNA for the CDR3: TGTGCCAGCAGTGAATCGGCCGCAAACTCCTACGAGCAGTACTTC. Its protein is CASSESAANSYEQYF. The rearrangement links TRBV2 to TRBJ2-7; unclear D gene. V lost 2 bases to trimming and J lost 0 bases, with 11 bases between them. The germline V gene encodes CDR1 SNHLY and CDR2 FYNNEI. The CDR3 spans 15 residues.